The 25 T cell receptor beta chains below were found in one sample sequenced in a study of cytomegalovirus exposure and HLA in healthy donors. Profiling relied on immunoSEQ multiplex PCR, and the TCRdb table lists in-frame clones only, not all of them. This sample has about 310,000 clones, with 88% found just once. Specimen: PBMCs. These receptor sequences come from a man aged 25 to 45 in good health and CMV-seronegative.

The J gene is TRBJ2-1, the V gene TRBV20-1; no clear D gene. Trimming took off 3 bases at V and 6 bases at J, with 6 bases between the two ends. Germline V gives CDR1 DFQATT, CDR2 SNEGSKA (reference sequence). The CDR3 extends over 11 amino acids. The CDR3 coding sequence is TGCAGTGCTAGCGCAGTCAATGAGCAGTTCTTC. Protein product: CSASAVNEQFF.

The chain employs TRBV7-9 and TRBJ1-1; D gene unclear. The V gene lost 3 bases and the J gene lost 6 bases, with 17 bases spanning the gap. In germline, CDR1 is SEHNR, CDR2 FQNEAQ (reference sequence). The CDR3 spans 15 residues. This CDR3 is CASSLLDVQEAEAFF. The CDR3 DNA reads as TGTGCCAGCAGCTTGCTCGACGTTCAGGAGGCTGAAGCTTTCTTT.

This chain uses TRBV4-3 with TRBJ1-5; 10 nucleotides agree with TRBD1. The CDR3 has 19 amino acids. J lost 1 base, V lost 4 bases, and 13 bases had no gene match. Germline V lookup: CDR1 LGHNA, CDR2 YSLEER. CDR3 sequence: CASSPLRDRGPMSNQPQHF. The CDR3 bases are TGCGCCAGCAGCCCCCTACGGGACAGGGGCCCCATGAGCAATCAGCCCCAGCATTTT.

The chain employs TRBV19 and TRBJ2-7; the match to TRBD1 covers 9 bases. The CDR3 has 15 residues. The germline CDR1 and CDR2 sequences are LNHDA and SQIVND (reference sequence). V was clipped by 6 bases and J by 4 bases; unmatched bases: 10. Written as DNA, the CDR3 is TGTGCCAGTAGCCACCGGGTCGGACAGGGGTACGAGCAGTACTTC. Translated: CASSHRVGQGYEQYF.

This clone was observed a few times. The chain has TRBV5-1 and TRBJ2-7; 9 bases align to TRBD1. V lost 4 bases, J lost 4 bases, and 6 bases stayed unmatched. The CDR3 length is 14 residues. Germline assignment: CDR1 SGHRS and CDR2 YFSETQ. The chain's CDR3 is CASSVAGTGYEQYF. CDR3 DNA sequence: TGCGCCAGCAGCGTTGCCGGGACAGGGTACGAGCAGTACTTC. Together with reference TRBV5-1 and TRBJ2-7, the CDR3 gives the full variable domain: KAGVTQTPRYLIKTRGQQVTLSCSPISGHRSVSWYQQTPGQGLQFLFEYFSETQRNKGNFPGRFSGRQFSNSRSEMNVSTLELGDSALYLCASSVAGTGYEQYFGPGTRLTVT.

The chain recombines TRBV6-5 with TRBJ1-1; 10 bases match TRBD1. Trimming took 6 bases from V and 5 from J; bases not matched to a gene: 6. CDR3 length: 14 amino acids. Germline assignment: CDR1 MNHEY and CDR2 SVGAGI. CDR3 residues: CASSQTGGGTEAFF. CDR3 DNA sequence: TGTGCCAGCAGCCAGACAGGGGGCGGGACTGAAGCTTTCTTT.

This chain links TRBV5-6 with TRBJ2-7; D may be TRBD2 (5 bases). The V end lost 4 bases, the J end lost 0 bases, and 8 bases lay between the germline ends. The germline V gene has CDR1 SGHDT and CDR2 YYEEEE. CDR3 length: 13 residues. DNA for the CDR3: TGTGCCAGCAGCCCCGGGGACTCCTACGAGCAGTACTTC. Protein product: CASSPGDSYEQYF.

This clone was found a few times. The chain's CDR3 is CASSSSSYEQYF. The CDR3 DNA sequence: TGTGCCAGCAGCTCGAGCTCCTACGAGCAGTACTTC. The V gene is TRBV7-2, the J gene TRBJ2-7; D is unclear. The ends were cut back, 4 bases at V and 0 bases at J, with 4 bases in the middle. The CDR3 runs 12 residues. Germline V gene data show CDR1 as SGHTA and CDR2 as FQGNSA.

The chain couples TRBV25-1 to TRBJ2-3, with 12 bases lining up with TRBD2. The CDR3 consists of 15 residues. Germline trimming cut 8 bases from V and 4 bases from J; bases unmatched to any gene: 7. Looked up from germline, CDR1 is MGHDK and CDR2 is SYGVNS. In nucleotides, the CDR3 is TGTGCCAGCGAAGGACTAGCGGGGTATGCAGATACGCAGTATTTT. Translated: CASEGLAGYADTQYF.

The chain uses TRBV14 and TRBJ1-2; TRBD1 agrees at 8 bases. The CDR3 consists of 16 residues. V trimming: 4 bases; J trimming: 2 bases; junction bases outside the gene matches: 9. The germline CDR1 and CDR2 sequences are SGHDN and FVKESK. For the CDR3, the DNA is TGTGCCAGCAGCCTTTGGCAGGGGGCCGGAAACTATGGCTACACCTTC. The encoded protein is CASSLWQGAGNYGYTF.

The chain recombines TRBV4-1 with TRBJ2-2; tentatively, D is TRBD2 (5 bases). Trimming stripped 4 bases from V and 5 bases from J, with 14 bases between. CDR1 MGHRA and CDR2 YSYEKL come from the germline V gene. CDR3 length: 15 residues. CDR3: CASSLRRPGTGELFF. The CDR3 coding sequence is TGCGCCAGCAGCCTTCGGAGGCCGGGGACCGGGGAGCTGTTTTTT.

The chain uses TRBV7-9 and TRBJ2-1; 10 bases match TRBD2. From germline, CDR1 is SEHNR and CDR2 FQNEAQ (reference sequence). V was pared by 5 bases and J by 3 bases, with 13 bases of the junction left unmatched. The CDR3 totals 18 residues. The CDR3 sequence: CASSPSGTSARGYNEQFF. The CDR3, as DNA: TGTGCCAGCAGCCCATCCGGGACTAGCGCGCGTGGCTACAATGAGCAGTTCTTC.

The rearrangement joins TRBV27 to TRBJ2-5; D perhaps matches TRBD2 (6 bases). CDR3 size: 13 residues. V was clipped by 8 bases and J by 4 bases, with 14 bases between them. Per the germline V gene, CDR1 is MNHEY and CDR2 is SMNVEV (reference sequence). The CDR3 sequence is CASRVSGGETQYF. The CDR3 coding sequence is TGTGCCAGCCGGGTTAGCGGAGGAGAGACCCAGTACTTC.

This sequence joins TRBV6-1 and TRBJ1-5, with 7 bases identical to TRBD1. V lost 6 bases and J lost 0; bases outside the gene matches: 5. Germline V lookup: CDR1 MNHNS, CDR2 SASEGT. CDR3 size: 15 residues. In DNA form, the CDR3 reads TGTGCCAGCAGAGGACAGGAAAATAGCAATCAGCCCCAGCATTTT. It specifies CASRGQENSNQPQHF.

The rearrangement links TRBV7-2 to TRBJ2-5; 7 nucleotides align to TRBD1. The CDR3 loop spans 15 amino acids. Germline CDR1 SGHTA, CDR2 FQGNSA. With V trimmed by 3 bases and J by 5 bases, 9 bases remained unmatched. In DNA form, the CDR3 reads TGTGCCAGCAGCTTGACAGGGTATTCGGGGGAGACCCAGTACTTC. Translating gives CASSLTGYSGETQYF.

The V gene is TRBV18, the J gene TRBJ2-1; 9 bases align to TRBD2. Germline CDR1 and CDR2: KGHSH and LQKENI. The V and J ends lost 6 bases and 0 bases, in that order; junction bases with no gene match: 6. The CDR3 is made up of 16 amino acids. This chain's CDR3 is CASSQDSGGSYNEQFF. The CDR3, as DNA: TGTGCCAGCTCGCAAGATAGCGGGGGCTCCTACAATGAGCAGTTCTTC. The whole variable domain, filled in from reference TRBV18 and TRBJ2-1, reads NAGVMQNPRHLVRRRGQEARLRCSPMKGHSHVYWYRQLPEEGLKFMVYLQKENIIDESGMPKERFSAEFPKEGPSILRIQQVVRGDSAAYFCASSQDSGGSYNEQFFGPGTRLTVL.

The rearrangement uses TRBV19 and TRBJ2-7, with TRBD1 identical over 9 bases. The CDR3 extends over 15 amino acids. J lost 0 bases, V lost 5 bases, and 5 bases had no gene match. Germline CDR1 and CDR2: LNHDA and SQIVND (reference sequence). Here the CDR3 reads CASSGTGTLSYEQYF. The CDR3 bases are TGTGCCAGTAGTGGGACAGGGACTCTCTCCTACGAGCAGTACTTC.

CDR3 DNA sequence: TGTGCCAGCAGTCCTACACAGGGCAGCAATCAGCCCCAGCATTTT. This sequence encodes CASSPTQGSNQPQHF. The chain joins TRBV27 to TRBJ1-5, with a weak D call TRBD1 (6 bases). Germline CDR1 and CDR2: MNHEY and SMNVEV (reference sequence). Trimming took off 5 bases at V and 1 base at J, with 12 bases between the two ends. The CDR3 consists of 15 residues.

This chain uses TRBV7-9 with TRBJ2-7; D might be TRBD1 (5 bases). Germline CDR1 and CDR2: SEHNR and FQNEAQ (reference sequence). The CDR3 has 14 amino acids. Trimming cost V 5 bases and J 2 bases, with 13 bases left between them. CDR3 protein: CASSPPTVTYEQYF. The CDR3 DNA is TGTGCCAGCAGCCCCCCGACAGTTACCTACGAGCAGTACTTC. The complete variable domain, with remaining parts taken from reference TRBV7-9 and TRBJ2-7, reads DTGVSQNPRHKITKRGQNVTFRCDPISEHNRLYWYRQTLGQGPEFLTYFQNEAQLEKSRLLSDRFSAERPKGSFSTLEIQRTEQGDSAMYLCASSPPTVTYEQYFGPGTRLTVT.

The chain recombines TRBV6-5 with TRBJ2-2; D is uncertain. Between the trimmed V and J ends, which lost 1 base and 4 bases, there was a span of 7 bases. The CDR3 loop spans 14 amino acids. Germline V CDR1 and CDR2: MNHEY, SVGAGI. The DNA of the CDR3 is TGTGCCAGCAGTTACTTCGGAGCCACCGGGGAGCTGTTTTTT. Protein product: CASSYFGATGELFF.

This chain links TRBV6-1 with TRBJ2-1; 7 positions agree with TRBD1. The CDR3 consists of 15 residues. The V and J ends lost 5 bases and 6 bases, in that order; junction bases with no gene match: 10. Germline V gene lookup returns CDR1 MNHNS and CDR2 SASEGT. The CDR3 region has the DNA TGTGCCAGCAGTACAAGACAGGGTTTGCGCAATGAGCAGTTCTTC. Its translation is CASSTRQGLRNEQFF.

V gene TRBV10-3 combines with J gene TRBJ1-2, with D possibly being TRBD1 (5 bases). The length of the CDR3 is 15 residues. The V gene lost 3 bases and the J gene lost 5 bases, with 16 bases spanning the gap. CDR1 and CDR2 from the germline V gene are ENHRY and SYGVKD. The CDR3 DNA is TGTGCCATCAGTGACAGGGTGGGGAGCGGGTATGGCTACACCTTC. This translates into CAISDRVGSGYGYTF.

The chain is built from TRBV5-6 and TRBJ1-2; D gene uncertain. This CDR3 spans 15 amino acids. Trimming removed 1 base at V and 4 bases at J, with 14 bases between. The germline V gene encodes CDR1 SGHDT and CDR2 YYEEEE. The CDR3 protein is CASSLFASSTYGYTF. The CDR3 nucleotides read TGTGCCAGCAGCTTGTTCGCCTCTAGTACCTATGGCTACACCTTC.

This rearrangement joins TRBV7-2 to TRBJ2-3; 11 nucleotides align to TRBD2. Germline V gives CDR1 SGHTA, CDR2 FQGNSA. The CDR3 contains 18 residues. J was trimmed by 0 bases and V by 5 bases; bases with no gene match: 10. The CDR3 coding sequence is TGTGCCAGCAGCACCAGACTAGCGGGGCGCTCTAGCACAGATACGCAGTATTTT. Amino acid sequence: CASSTRLAGRSSTDTQYF.

The V gene is TRBV18, the J gene TRBJ1-5, with a possible D match to TRBD1 (5 bases). V was trimmed by 3 bases and J by 6 bases, leaving 18 bases between them. Germline CDR1 reads KGHSH; CDR2 reads LQKENI. The CDR3 extends over 16 amino acids. CDR3 DNA sequence: TGTGCCAGCTCACCGCCCACGGGCAGGGTCGGTCAGCCCCAGCATTTT. Its protein is CASSPPTGRVGQPQHF.